Shown below are 28 T cell receptor beta chains from a single sample sequenced in a study of blood T cell repertoires in COVID-19. The method was immunoSEQ multiplex PCR; TCRdb's version includes in-frame clones alone and lacks a portion of them. The sample lists some 120,000 clones, over 65% occurring once. Source material: peripheral blood. The source of these receptors is a young man with acute or convalescent COVID-19.

V gene TRBV9 combines with J gene TRBJ2-3; possibly TRBD2 for D (5 bases). This CDR3 is 14 amino acids long. Germline V lookup: CDR1 SGDLS, CDR2 YYNGEE. V was shortened by 0 bases and J by 6 bases, with 11 bases between the two germline ends. In nucleotides, the CDR3 is TGTGCCAGCAGCGTAGGGGCTAGCTTGGATACGCAGTATTTT. This sequence encodes CASSVGASLDTQYF.

This chain uses TRBV6-5 with TRBJ1-5; D is undetermined. This CDR3 contains 13 residues. Deletions cut 0 bases from V and 3 bases from J, with 3 bases between. CDR1 is MNHEY and CDR2 is SVGAGI in the germline V gene. The CDR3 bases are TGTGCCAGCAGTTACTCCTACAATCAGCCCCAGCATTTT. This gives the protein CASSYSYNQPQHF.

This clone has a handful of counts. The chain carries TRBV5-6 and TRBJ1-5; D is uncertain. The CDR3 extends over 15 amino acids. V was clipped by 0 bases and J by 0 bases, with 7 bases between them. Germline CDR1 is SGHDT and CDR2 is YYEEEE. The CDR3 DNA follows: TGTGCCAGCAGCTTGGGACAAGATAGCAATCAGCCCCAGCATTTT. Residues: CASSLGQDSNQPQHF.

The genes are TRBV20-1 and TRBJ2-1; 12 bases map to TRBD2. Looked up from germline, CDR1 is DFQATT and CDR2 is SNEGSKA (reference sequence). CDR3 length equals 15 residues. Trimming took 3 bases from V and 5 from J; bases not matched to a gene: 5. This chain's CDR3 is CSASGASGGDNEQFF. CDR3 DNA: TGCAGTGCTAGTGGTGCTAGCGGGGGGGACAATGAGCAGTTCTTC.

The chain carries TRBV6-4 and TRBJ1-5, with 8 bases fitting TRBD1. Germline V gene lookup returns CDR1 MRHNA and CDR2 SNTAGT. After removal of 10 bases from V and 2 bases from J, the junction contained 13 bases not matched to a gene. The CDR3 is 16 amino acids. CDR3 protein: CATKDRVGVGNQPQHF. The DNA for the CDR3 is TGTGCCACTAAGGACAGGGTCGGTGTCGGCAATCAGCCCCAGCATTTT.

The genes are TRBV5-6 and TRBJ2-7; 9 bases agree with TRBD2. The CDR3 has 15 residues. CDR1 is SGHDT, CDR2 YYEEEE, per germline. The ends lost 4 bases at V and 0 bases at J; junction bases unmatched: 5. The CDR3 nucleotides read TGTGCCAGCAGCCAGGGACTAGCTTCCTCCTACGAGCAGTACTTC. Encoded protein: CASSQGLASSYEQYF.

The table lists this clone with a count of one. This chain connects TRBV15 to TRBJ2-1; 7 positions agree with TRBD2. V shed 4 bases and J 10 bases; nucleotides not matched to a gene: 10. This CDR3 comprises 14 residues. Germline CDR1 LNHNV, CDR2 YYDKDF (reference sequence). The CDR3 coding sequence is TGTGCCACCAGCACGGGATTTCGTAGCGGGGAGCAGTTCTTC. As protein: CATSTGFRSGEQFF.

V usage is TRBV6-5 and J usage is TRBJ2-7; 7 nucleotides line up with TRBD1. V shed 2 bases and J 2 bases; nucleotides not matched to a gene: 3. This CDR3 is 14 amino acids long. Germline V gene data show CDR1 as MNHEY and CDR2 as SVGAGI. The DNA of the CDR3 is TGTGCCAGCAGTTACACAGGGACAGCCTACGAGCAGTACTTC. Amino acids: CASSYTGTAYEQYF.

This clone is labeled medium-sized. J is TRBJ1-1 and V is TRBV7-2; tentatively, D is TRBD1 (5 bases). Trimming took 3 bases from V and 8 from J, leaving 19 bases between them. The CDR3 spans 15 residues. From germline, CDR1 is SGHTA and CDR2 FQGNSA. CDR3 region: CASSFKFGTVREAFF. DNA of the CDR3: TGTGCCAGCAGCTTTAAGTTCGGGACTGTAAGAGAAGCTTTCTTT.

There are a few counts of this clone. The chain combines TRBV9 with TRBJ1-3; D is possibly TRBD1 (6 bases). The CDR3 runs 15 residues. CDR1 is SGDLS and CDR2 is YYNGEE in the germline V gene. The V end was cut by 4 bases, the J end by 0 bases, with 11 bases between. DNA for the CDR3: TGTGCCAGCAGCCCCGGACAGAGCTCTGGAAACACCATATATTTT. Translation gives CASSPGQSSGNTIYF.

The rearrangement joins TRBV18 to TRBJ1-1; D might be TRBD1 (5 bases). CDR1 KGHSH and CDR2 LQKENI come from the germline V gene. Deletions cut 2 bases from V and 1 base from J, with 5 bases between. The CDR3 is 13 residues long. The CDR3 spells CASSPGANTEAFF. DNA for the CDR3: TGTGCCAGCTCACCAGGGGCGAACACTGAAGCTTTCTTT.

The chain employs TRBV4-3 and TRBJ1-2, with 9 positions matching TRBD1. Per germline, CDR1 LGHNA and CDR2 YSLEER. Germline trimming cut 0 bases from V and 4 bases from J; bases unmatched to any gene: 3. This CDR3 comprises 15 residues. The CDR3 protein is CASSQDQTGGYGYTF. The CDR3 DNA reads as TGCGCCAGCAGCCAAGACCAGACAGGGGGCTATGGCTACACCTTC.

This clone was seen only once. Within the sample, other DNA sequences also encode this same CDR3. The rearrangement links TRBV25-1 to TRBJ1-1; D is unresolved. The CDR3 has 12 amino acids. The germline V gene encodes CDR1 MGHDK and CDR2 SYGVNS. V lost 4 bases, J lost 1 base, and 4 bases lay in between. The CDR3 reads CASSAGNTEAFF. The CDR3 DNA reads TGTGCCAGCAGTGCCGGGAACACTGAAGCTTTCTTT. The entire variable domain, with the rest obtained from reference TRBV25-1 and TRBJ1-1, is as follows: EADIYQTPRYLVIGTGKKITLECSQTMGHDKMYWYQQDPGMELHLIHYSYGVNSTEKGDLSSESTVSRIRTEHFPLTLESARPSHTSQYLCASSAGNTEAFFGQGTRLTVV.

The chain recombines TRBV15 with TRBJ1-5; D is uncertain. The germline V and J ends were trimmed by 4 bases and 2 bases, with 18 bases remaining between them. CDR1 and CDR2 from the germline V gene are LNHNV and YYDKDF (reference sequence). The CDR3 sequence is 17 residues long. The chain's CDR3 is CATSTAPGKEGNQPQHF. The CDR3 nucleotides are TGTGCCACCAGCACTGCCCCGGGGAAAGAGGGCAATCAGCCCCAGCATTTT.

The J gene is TRBJ2-7, the V gene TRBV16, with D possibly matching TRBD1 (5 bases). The CDR3 sequence is 15 residues long. The germline V and J ends were trimmed by 2 bases and 0 bases, with 11 bases remaining between them. Germline CDR1 KGHSY, CDR2 FQNENV. CDR3 in amino acids: CASSQGRTISYEQYF. The DNA of the CDR3 is TGTGCCAGCAGCCAAGGACGGACAATCTCCTACGAGCAGTACTTC.

The chain recombines TRBV18 with TRBJ1-5; the D is unclear. The V end was cut by 6 bases, the J end by 5 bases, with 14 bases between. Germline V gene data show CDR1 as KGHSH and CDR2 as LQKENI. The CDR3 totals 14 residues. In DNA form, the CDR3 reads TGTGCCAGCTCCTCCGCGGGTAAAGATCAGCCCCAGCATTTT. Its translation: CASSSAGKDQPQHF.

This clone was counted only a few times. The rearrangement uses TRBV4-2 and TRBJ2-7, with 11 bases identical to TRBD2. The germline gives CDR1 LGHNA, CDR2 YNFKEQ. This CDR3 has 18 residues. Germline trimming cut 0 bases from V and 3 bases from J; bases unmatched to any gene: 10. The CDR3 reads CASSQEGASGGPYYEQYF. In DNA form, the CDR3 reads TGTGCCAGCAGCCAAGAGGGGGCTAGCGGGGGGCCCTACTACGAGCAGTACTTC.

V and J are TRBV6-2 or TRBV6-3 and TRBJ2-5; D perhaps matches TRBD2 (5 bases). This CDR3 has 16 residues. The germline V and J ends were trimmed by 2 bases and 7 bases, with 20 bases remaining between them. CDR1 is MNHEY, CDR2 SVGEGT, per germline. CDR3 region: CASSYGGLVMQATQYF. As DNA, the CDR3 is TGTGCCAGCAGTTACGGCGGGTTAGTAATGCAGGCGACCCAGTACTTC.

This clone was seen just once. The gene calls are TRBV4-2 and TRBJ2-3; 7 bases line up with TRBD2. The J segment lost 3 bases and the V segment lost 0 bases, leaving 6 bases of the junction unmatched. The CDR3 runs to 16 residues. Germline loops: CDR1 LGHNA, CDR2 YNFKEQ. As DNA, the CDR3 is TGTGCCAGCAGCCAAGAAGCGGGCGGGGGAACAGATACGCAGTATTTT. Encoded protein: CASSQEAGGGTDTQYF.

The chain joins TRBV2 to TRBJ2-1; TRBD2 might be the D (6 bases). The CDR3 spans 17 residues. Germline lookup yields CDR1 SNHLY and CDR2 FYNNEI. The V end lost 8 bases, the J end lost 4 bases, and 24 bases lay between the germline ends. CDR3 nucleotide sequence: TGTGCCAGCGATTCAGGCTCAGGTAGCGGAGGGTACAATGAGCAGTTCTTC. Translating it yields CASDSGSGSGGYNEQFF.

The J gene is TRBJ2-7, the V gene TRBV12-2; the table gives TRBD2 as D, unverified against the DNA. TRBV12-2 is described as a pseudogene. The CDR3 is made up of 14 amino acids. In nucleotides, the CDR3 is TGTGCAAGTCGCTACCTGGGGGGAGTCTACGAGCAGTACGTC. This translates into CASRYLGGVYEQYV.

The gene calls are TRBV4-1 and TRBJ2-2, with 8 bases matching TRBD2. The CDR3 length is 14 residues. The V segment lost 8 bases and the J segment 5 bases; nucleotides outside the gene matches: 7. The germline V gene has CDR1 MGHRA and CDR2 YSYEKL. The CDR3: CASHGPSGTGELFF. For the CDR3, the DNA is TGCGCCAGCCACGGACCTAGCGGGACCGGGGAGCTGTTTTTT.

The chain links TRBV6-2 or TRBV6-3 to TRBJ2-6; 9 positions agree with TRBD1. The CDR3 has 18 residues. CDR1 MNHEY and CDR2 SVGEGT come from the germline V gene. After removal of 5 bases from V and 3 bases from J, the junction contained 11 bases not matched to a gene. CDR3 DNA sequence: TGTGCCAGCAGTGACACACAGGGGGCGCAATATGGGGCCAACGTCCTGACTTTC. Amino acids: CASSDTQGAQYGANVLTF.

V gene TRBV6-6 combines with J gene TRBJ2-7; no firm D call. V was clipped by 7 bases and J by 3 bases, with 10 bases between them. Germline V lookup: CDR1 MNHNY, CDR2 SVGAGI (reference sequence). The CDR3 length is 12 residues. CDR3 sequence reads: CASTTHSYEQYF. The CDR3 DNA is TGTGCCAGCACCACCCACAGCTACGAGCAGTACTTC.

This clone was seen just once. V usage is TRBV6-1 and J usage is TRBJ2-5; TRBD2 might be the D (5 bases). The V end was cut by 2 bases, the J end by 1 base, with 11 bases between. CDR3 length equals 15 residues. The V gene's germline CDR1 is MNHNS and CDR2 SASEGT. CDR3 amino acids: CASSELWAGQETQYF. In nucleotides, the CDR3 is TGTGCCAGCAGTGAATTGTGGGCGGGCCAAGAGACCCAGTACTTC.

This chain joins TRBV19 and TRBJ1-3; unclear D gene. Germline-derived CDR1 and CDR2 are LNHDA and SQIVND (reference sequence). This CDR3 has 15 residues. V was shortened by 10 bases and J by 4 bases, with 20 bases between the two germline ends. The CDR3 region is CATQRGRLQGNTIYF. The DNA of the CDR3 is TGTGCCACTCAAAGAGGGCGTCTACAGGGAAACACCATATATTTT.

The chain couples TRBV13 to TRBJ2-5, with a tentative D call TRBD1 (6 bases). The CDR3 length is 15 residues. Looked up from germline, CDR1 is PRHDT and CDR2 is FYEKMQ (reference sequence). V was clipped by 2 bases and J by 2 bases, with 12 bases between them. CDR3 protein: CASSLFGQLQETQYF. CDR3 DNA sequence: TGTGCCAGCAGCTTATTTGGACAGCTTCAAGAGACCCAGTACTTC.

This chain uses TRBV4-2 with TRBJ1-2, with TRBD1 matching over 7 bases. The CDR3 extends over 13 amino acids. Germline trimming cut 1 base from V and 7 bases from J; bases unmatched to any gene: 3. Germline CDR1 is LGHNA and CDR2 is YNFKEQ. CDR3 in amino acids: CASSQVRGRGYTF. In DNA, the CDR3 is TGTGCCAGCAGCCAAGTTAGGGGGCGTGGCTACACCTTC.